What follows are 9 T cell receptor beta chains derived from one specimen sequenced in a study of blood T cell repertoires in COVID-19. Here immunoSEQ multiplex PCR was the method, and the copy in TCRdb shows in-frame clones only, minus some. In the table there are about 220,000 clones, 65% to 90% of which are singletons. Sequenced input: peripheral blood. These receptors were collected from a woman in her sixties or seventies with COVID-19, enrolled during active disease.

The chain employs TRBV6-5 and TRBJ1-2, with D possibly TRBD1 on 5 matching bases. This CDR3 is built from 14 residues. Germline CDR1 MNHEY, CDR2 SVGAGI. V was clipped by 1 base and J by 2 bases, with 8 bases between them. CDR3 protein: CASSYYQGNYGYTF. The CDR3 DNA follows: TGTGCCAGCAGTTACTACCAGGGAAACTATGGCTACACCTTC.

The chain carries TRBV5-1 and TRBJ1-3; 9 bases are a match to TRBD1. The junction had 5 bases not matched to a gene; V was cut back by 4 bases and J by 3 bases. This CDR3 is 15 amino acids long. Per germline, CDR1 SGHRS and CDR2 YFSETQ. CDR3 protein: CASSAGTGFGNTIYF. The DNA for the CDR3 is TGCGCCAGCAGCGCCGGGACAGGGTTTGGAAACACCATATATTTT.

The chain carries TRBV7-9 and TRBJ1-5; D unclear. The CDR3 sequence is 12 residues long. The V gene lost 2 bases and the J gene lost 6 bases, with 5 bases spanning the gap. The germline gives CDR1 SEHNR, CDR2 FQNEAQ (reference sequence). CDR3: CASSLFLQPQHF. CDR3 sequence (DNA): TGTGCCAGCAGCTTATTTCTTCAGCCCCAGCATTTT.

The V call is TRBV7-2, the J call TRBJ2-1; D may be TRBD2 (5 bases). The V and J ends lost 0 bases and 12 bases respectively, with 12 bases between them. Germline V gene lookup returns CDR1 SGHTA and CDR2 FQGNSA. There are 13 residues in the CDR3. In DNA, the CDR3 is TGTGCCAGCAGCTTAGCCTTACTAGTGGGGCAGTTCTTC. It codes for CASSLALLVGQFF.

J is TRBJ1-2 and V is TRBV11-2; TRBD1 matches 7 bases. The V and J ends lost 1 base and 5 bases, in that order; junction bases with no gene match: 7. Germline V gene sequence: CDR1 SGHAT, CDR2 FQNNGV. The CDR3 has 15 residues. CDR3 DNA sequence: TGTGCCAGCAGCTTAGCGCAGGGGGGCTTATATGGCTACACCTTC. This codes for CASSLAQGGLYGYTF.

The chain couples TRBV5-1 to TRBJ2-7; 8 bases match TRBD2. V lost 0 bases, J lost 3 bases, and 11 bases stayed unmatched. The CDR3 is 17 residues long. Germline CDR1 is SGHRS and CDR2 is YFSETQ. The CDR3 DNA follows: TGCGCCAGCAGCTTGGGACCTCGGGGGGGGTCTAACTACGAGCAGTACTTC. It specifies CASSLGPRGGSNYEQYF.

The chain employs TRBV19 and TRBJ1-1; 8 nucleotides agree with TRBD1. The CDR3 consists of 16 residues. V trimming: 5 bases; J trimming: 5 bases; junction bases outside the gene matches: 13. Germline values: CDR1 LNHDA, CDR2 SQIVND (reference sequence). The CDR3 is CASSPGSGQGATEAFF. CDR3 bases: TGTGCCAGTAGTCCCGGGAGTGGGCAGGGGGCGACTGAAGCTTTCTTT.

CDR3 bases: TGCACCAGCAGCCGAGTAGCGGGAGGGCCGCCCTACAATGAGCAGTTCTTC. This sequence encodes CTSSRVAGGPPYNEQFF. The V and J genes are TRBV1 and TRBJ2-1; the table calls TRBD2, which could not be checked here. TRBV1 is termed a pseudogene. CDR3 length: 17 residues.

This chain joins TRBV14 and TRBJ2-7; the D gene is possibly TRBD2 (5 bases). CDR3 length: 13 amino acids. Trimming removed 5 bases at V and 3 bases at J, with 11 bases between. Germline lookup yields CDR1 SGHDN and CDR2 FVKESK. The CDR3 is CASSRGLNYEQYF. The CDR3 nucleotides read TGTGCCAGCAGCAGAGGGCTAAACTACGAGCAGTACTTC.